Listed here are 19 T cell receptor beta chains from one sample, sequenced in a study of control samples from healthy donors and cancer patients. The assay was immunoSEQ multiplex PCR, and TCRdb's table has in-frame clones only and misses some. The sample holds 100,000 to 150,000 clones; 75% to 95% are singletons and the top ten take 2% to 3%. The sequencing sample was made of blood. Receptors were obtained from a middle-aged man in good health.

The chain links TRBV25-1 to TRBJ2-6; D not resolved. With 8 bases removed from V and 0 bases from J, the gap between germline ends came to 5 bases. This CDR3 is 13 amino acids long. Germline V gene data show CDR1 as MGHDK and CDR2 as SYGVNS. For the CDR3, the DNA is TGTGCCAGCGGGTACTCTGGGGCCAACGTCCTGACTTTC. It yields the protein CASGYSGANVLTF.

The chain carries TRBV3-1 (or the pseudogene TRBV3-2) and TRBJ2-7, with 13 bases aligning to TRBD2. The V and J ends lost 6 bases and 4 bases, in that order; junction bases with no gene match: 3. This CDR3 region has 14 residues. CDR1 LGHDT and CDR2 YNNKEL come from the germline V gene (reference sequence). The CDR3 spells CASSTTSGGYEQYF. The CDR3 DNA reads as TGTGCCAGCAGTACGACTAGCGGGGGGTACGAGCAGTACTTC.

The chain couples TRBV6-1 to TRBJ2-1; 10 positions agree with TRBD1. Trimming cost V 2 bases and J 8 bases; bases outside gene matches: 6. The CDR3 is 15 residues long. Germline V lookup: CDR1 MNHNS, CDR2 SASEGT. CDR3 bases: TGTGCCAGCAGTGAAAGGGACAGGGGAGGTCATGAGCAGTTCTTC. Encoded protein: CASSERDRGGHEQFF.

The rearrangement joins TRBV12-3 or TRBV12-4 to TRBJ1-1; no clear D gene. The CDR3 totals 11 residues. The V gene lost 6 bases and the J gene lost 8 bases, with 10 bases spanning the gap. This CDR3 reads CASRRVAEAFF. In nucleotides, the CDR3 is TGTGCCAGCAGGCGGGTGGCCGAAGCTTTCTTT.

This chain's CDR3 is CASSREGGVETQYF. The CDR3 bases are TGTGCCAGCAGCAGGGAGGGGGGGGTAGAGACCCAGTACTTC. The rearrangement uses TRBV5-4 and TRBJ2-5; D may be TRBD2 (7 bases). From germline, CDR1 is SGHNT and CDR2 YYREEE (reference sequence). V lost 4 bases, J lost 4 bases, and 14 bases lay in between. This CDR3 has 14 amino acids.

This clone occurred once. The V gene is TRBV2, the J gene TRBJ2-7, with 10 bases aligning to TRBD1. This CDR3 spans 14 amino acids. Germline V gene sequence: CDR1 SNHLY, CDR2 FYNNEI. The junction had 5 bases not matched to a gene; V was cut back by 6 bases and J by 3 bases. CDR3 in DNA: TGTGCCAGCAGGGCAGGACAGGGGGTCTACGAGCAGTACTTC. Protein product: CASRAGQGVYEQYF. The variable domain in full, with the rest retrieved from reference TRBV2 and TRBJ2-7, is EPEVTQTPSHQVTQMGQEVILRCVPISNHLYFYWYRQILGQKVEFLVSFYNNEISEKSEIFDDQFSVERPDGSNFTLKIRSTKLEDSAMYFCASRAGQGVYEQYFGPGTRLTVT.

This rearrangement joins TRBV7-2 to TRBJ2-7; 7 nucleotides line up with TRBD2. There are 13 residues in the CDR3. Germline V lookup: CDR1 SGHTA, CDR2 FQGNSA. V trimming: 3 bases; J trimming: 2 bases; junction bases outside the gene matches: 1. The CDR3 DNA reads as TGTGCCAGCAGCTTTGGGGGGGCCTACGAGCAGTACTTC. Translating it yields CASSFGGAYEQYF.

V usage is TRBV3-1 (or the pseudogene TRBV3-2) and J usage is TRBJ2-1; 7 nucleotides align to TRBD1. The V and J ends lost 3 bases and 8 bases, in that order; junction bases with no gene match: 10. This CDR3 has 15 residues. Germline lookup yields CDR1 LGHDT and CDR2 YNNKEL (reference sequence). CDR3 nucleotides: TGTGCCAGCAGCCAGAGAGGGGGCCGTAGATATGAGCAGTTCTTC. The encoded protein is CASSQRGGRRYEQFF.

This clone has a handful of counts. The CDR3 DNA is TGTGCCAGCAGTGAGGTGCAGGGGGCCAATTCACCCCTCCACTTT. Residues: CASSEVQGANSPLHF. The chain uses TRBV2 and TRBJ1-6, with 8 bases matching TRBD1. The CDR3 sequence is 15 residues long. Germline CDR1 SNHLY, CDR2 FYNNEI. V gave up 3 bases and J gave up 7 bases; unmatched junction bases: 5.

This sequence joins TRBV9 and TRBJ1-2; 8 bases map to TRBD1. CDR1 and CDR2 from the germline V gene are SGDLS and YYNGEE. The CDR3 runs 15 residues. V shed 4 bases and J 1 base; nucleotides not matched to a gene: 6. The CDR3 region is CASSSTGGGNYGYTF. The CDR3 DNA is TGTGCCAGCAGCTCTACAGGGGGAGGTAACTATGGCTACACCTTC.

This chain joins TRBV7-8 and TRBJ2-7; perhaps TRBD1 as D (6 bases). CDR1 SGHVS and CDR2 FQNEAQ come from the germline V gene. This CDR3 has 14 amino acids. V was shortened by 1 base and J by 3 bases, with 10 bases between the two germline ends. The chain's CDR3 is CASSLGTAYYEQYF. CDR3 nucleotide sequence: TGTGCCAGCAGCTTAGGGACAGCCTACTACGAGCAGTACTTC.

J is TRBJ1-2 and V is TRBV29-1; weak D call: TRBD1 (5 bases). With 5 bases removed from V and 2 bases from J, the gap between germline ends came to 12 bases. There are 13 residues in the CDR3. Per the germline V gene, CDR1 is SQVTM and CDR2 is ANQGSEA. CDR3 sequence: CSVQWGGNYGYTF. CDR3 DNA: TGCAGCGTTCAATGGGGGGGGAACTATGGCTACACCTTC.

The CDR3 protein is CASSQGPSNQPQHF. The CDR3 region has the DNA TGTGCCAGCAGCCAGGGACCGTCAAATCAGCCCCAGCATTTT. The genes are TRBV3-1 (or the pseudogene TRBV3-2) and TRBJ1-5; tentatively, D is TRBD1 (5 bases). CDR1 and CDR2 (germline): LGHDT, YNNKEL (reference sequence). Trimming stripped 3 bases from V and 4 bases from J, with 10 bases between. The CDR3 contains 14 residues.

J is TRBJ2-1 and V is TRBV4-2, with 7 bases matching TRBD1. Per germline, CDR1 LGHNA and CDR2 YNFKEQ. CDR3 length: 13 residues. V lost 3 bases to trimming and J lost 10 bases; unmatched junction nucleotides: 6. The CDR3 DNA reads TGTGCCAGCAGCCAGGCCAGGGGGAACGAGCAGTTCTTC. Translation gives CASSQARGNEQFF.

This clone was seen once. The chain uses TRBV13 and TRBJ1-2; D possibly corresponds to TRBD1 (6 bases). CDR1 and CDR2 from the germline V gene are PRHDT and FYEKMQ (reference sequence). Trimming took off 5 bases at V and 4 bases at J, with 14 bases between the two ends. The CDR3 contains 14 residues. DNA for the CDR3: TGTGCCAGCAGCCCGAGACAGGTTTCCTATGGCTACACCTTC. The encoded protein is CASSPRQVSYGYTF.

The CDR3 bases are TGTGCCAGCAGCCAAGGGCCTACCAGGGGAGGTTCACCCCTCCACTTT. Translated, it gives CASSQGPTRGGSPLHF. The chain carries TRBV3-1 (or the pseudogene TRBV3-2) and TRBJ1-6; tentative D call: TRBD1 (6 bases). CDR1 and CDR2 from the germline V gene are LGHDT and YNNKEL (reference sequence). CDR3 length: 16 amino acids. V shed 1 base and J shed 9 bases, with 16 bases lying between them.

The rearrangement links TRBV29-1 to TRBJ1-2; no clear D. The CDR3 consists of 13 residues. V lost 3 bases and J lost 7, with 15 bases in between. Per germline, CDR1 SQVTM and CDR2 ANQGSEA. CDR3 region: CSVEQDRYSGYTF. The CDR3 DNA is TGCAGCGTTGAGCAAGACCGTTACTCTGGCTACACCTTC. The variable domain in full, with the rest retrieved from reference TRBV29-1 and TRBJ1-2, is SAVISQKPSRDICQRGTSLTIQCQVDSQVTMMFWYRQQPGQSLTLIATANQGSEATYESGFVIDKFPISRPNLTFSTLTVSNMSPEDSSIYLCSVEQDRYSGYTFGSGTRLTVV.

CDR3 coding DNA: TGTGCCAGCAGCTTATACCGGGGGCTAGGAAACACCATATATTTT. It codes for CASSLYRGLGNTIYF. J is TRBJ1-3 and V is TRBV7-2, with a possible D match to TRBD1 (6 bases). The CDR3 is 15 residues long. Trimming took off 2 bases at V and 4 bases at J, with 12 bases between the two ends. Germline loops: CDR1 SGHTA, CDR2 FQGNSA.

The chain carries TRBV29-1 and TRBJ1-5; a weak D match, TRBD1 (5 bases). The CDR3 has 12 amino acids. V lost 7 bases and J lost 4, with 11 bases in between. Germline V gene data show CDR1 as SQVTM and CDR2 as ANQGSEA. CDR3 nucleotides: TGCAGCGCTGGGGGGGTAAATCAGCCCCAGCATTTT. As protein: CSAGGVNQPQHF.